A single TCR beta chain is shown here with its context. Its recognized antigen is unknown. The input lacks base qualities; no much larger clone sits a single base away. The V end gives up 4 bases and the J end 0 bases, leaving 6 bases in the junction not matched to a gene. The CDR3 covers 16 residues, taking in both the cysteine and the phenylalanine. The retained sequence is limited to the CDR3, 48 bases, with the frame set at the first base. Looking up the germline V gene yields CDR1 SGDLS and CDR2 YYNGEE. One collaborating source in Seattle enrolled patients during active infection and followed them longitudinally through the course of disease. Whole blood was collected in K2EDTA tubes by collaborating institutions according to the institutions' own protocols. For TCRbeta analysis, collaborators shipped samples as frozen whole blood, isolated PBMCs, or DNA extracted from either of those sample types.

The data were obtained in a study of blood T cell repertoires in COVID-19 (dated by TCRdb to between 2020 and 2021). For context, the study as a whole: The collaborator samples originated in the United States, Italy and Spain and spanned the acute and convalescent phases of COVID-19. The material from the prospective study consisted of cDNA or gDNA derived from T cells, B-cell-depleted T cells, or PBMCs. Subjects who had been exposed to COVID-19, were actively infected with it, or had recovered from it provided the deeply sampled blood TCRbeta repertoires that made up the dataset. A freely available public database, intended as a resource for researchers studying the immune response to SARS-CoV-2, is where the repertoires were released. Samples came from the ongoing ImmuneRACE study (first 160 participants) plus 1,254 subjects from 6 global collaborators. Nearly every sample came with metadata listing a de-identified subject ID, COVID-19 status, age in years and sex. HLA class I and class II types, where available, came from metadata supplied by the sample provider rather than from assay-based typing.

TCRbeta CDR3 regions were amplified from genomic DNA by means of the immunoSEQ Assay, a bias-controlled multiplex PCR. The authors' analysis ran thus. Nucleated cell counts per sample were estimated from amplification of reference gene primers within the assay. To quantify the absolute abundance of each unique TCRbeta CDR3 rearrangement, sequence reads were collapsed and filtered. For each sample, productive Simpson clonality was calculated as the square root of Simpson's diversity index over productive rearrangements. Entries here come from immuneACCESS through TCRdb and include only in-frame sequences with V and J called. Some clones fail to appear in such tables; in the studies checked, an unresolved V gene covers under half of the shortfall, and the cause of the remainder is unknown. V and J calls and clone size follow that table, whereas D and trimming were derived from the DNA. The sample yields some 180,000 clones; over 75% were counted once. The top ten clones comprise roughly a sixth of the sample.

Study-wide findings and limitations: The quantity of clinical and demographic metadata differed by source and by participant and was supplied without curation.

The rearrangement joined TRBV9 to TRBJ2-1; 8 bases in the middle match TRBD2. The TCR was taken from a man aged 45-65 years with COVID-19, enrolled during active disease. Sequencing used peripheral blood. The CDR3: CASSPLAGNSYNEQFF. The bases read TGTGCCAGCAGCCCATTAGCGGGAAACTCCTACAATGAGCAGTTCTTC.